These T cell receptor beta chains were read from a single sample in a study of blood T cell repertoires in COVID-19. Here immunoSEQ multiplex PCR was the method, and the copy in TCRdb shows in-frame clones only, minus some. This sample yields fewer than 150,000 clones, of which around 80% are seen a single time; 10% to 12% belongs to the top ten. The sequenced sample consisted of peripheral blood. These receptors were obtained from a human donor in a cohort sampled during active COVID-19. CDR3s include the opening cysteine and the closing phenylalanine or tryptophan. The D gene is left open where the match is weak. The size field is filled for only some rows; it gives once, few, many or a size class.

>TRBJ1-5|TRBV7-2|once|.
TGTGCCAGCAGCTCCCGGTCGGGTTCTAATCAGCCCCAGCATTTT
CASSSRSGSNQPQHF
>TRBJ1-1|TRBV14|.|TRBD1
TGTGCCAGCAGCCACAGAACATTGGACAGGGAGAAGGAAGCTTTCTTT
CASSHRTLDREKEAFF
>TRBJ2-2|TRBV15|.|.
TGTGCCACCAGCTTAGAGCGGGTCTTGAACACCGGGGAGCTGTTTTTT
CATSLERVLNTGELFF
>TRBJ2-2|TRBV14|few|TRBD2
TGTGCCAGCAGCCAAGGTCTAGCGGGGGGGCCGAACGGGGAGCTGTTTTTT
CASSQGLAGGPNGELFF
>TRBJ1-6|TRBV27|.|.
TGTGCCAGCAGTTTAGGGCAGGGGTTTTTTTCACCCCTCCACTTT
CASSLGQGFFSPLHF
>TRBJ1-2|TRBV2|.|TRBD1
TGTGCCAGCAGTTTGACAGGGGGCCTCTATGGCTACACCTTC
CASSLTGGLYGYTF
>TRBJ2-3|TRBV7-9|.|TRBD2
TGTGCCAGCAGCCTCCAGGGACTAGCGGGGGGCACAGATACGCAGTATTTT
CASSLQGLAGGTDTQYF
>TRBJ2-3|TRBV5-6|.|TRBD2
TGTGCCAGCAGCTCCCGGACTAGCGGGGGGGGCACAGATACGCAGTATTTT
CASSSRTSGGGTDTQYF
>TRBJ2-4|TRBV3-1/TRBV3-2|once|.
TGTGCCAGCAGCCAAGTTAGGGGCCCGGACATTCAGTACTTC
CASSQVRGPDIQYF
>TRBJ2-2|TRBV5-1|.|TRBD2
TGCGCCAGCAGCTTGGAGTCGGGACTAGCTCGGTTCGGGGAGCTGTTTTTT
CASSLESGLARFGELFF
>TRBJ1-3|TRBV12-3/TRBV12-4|.|.
TGTGCCAGCAGCTATCTCCACACCATATATTTT
CASSYLHTIYF
>TRBJ2-3|TRBV10-1|.|.
TGCGCCAGCAGTCGGGACTCTTCGGCAGATACGCAGTATTTT
CASSRDSSADTQYF
>TRBJ2-7|TRBV7-7|once|.
TGTGCCAGCAGCGTGGGTTTAGGAGGGGGCGACGAGCAGTACTTC
CASSVGLGGGDEQYF
>TRBJ1-1|TRBV6-5|.|TRBD1
TGTGCCAGCAGTTCCTCCCGACAGGGATCAAACACTGAAGCTTTCTTT
CASSSSRQGSNTEAFF
>TRBJ1-1|TRBV5-1|.|TRBD1
TGCGCCAGCAGCTCCGGACAGGGGGCCTTCTTTGACACTGAAGCTTTCTTT
CASSSGQGAFFDTEAFF
>TRBJ2-7|TRBV7-8|few|.
TGTGCCAGCAGCTTAGCGCCACGTTTGGGTCGCGGCTACGAGCAGTACTTC
CASSLAPRLGRGYEQYF
>TRBJ2-5|TRBV7-8|.|.
TGTGCCAGCAGCCCTTCATGGGGGGATCAGACCCAGTACTTC
CASSPSWGDQTQYF
>TRBJ1-2|TRBV19|.|.
TGTGCCAGTAGTATAGCCAGGGCTAACTATGGCTACACCTTC
CASSIARANYGYTF
>TRBJ2-1|TRBV6-5|.|.
TGTGCCACCAGGTCTCACGGGGATGAGCAGTTCTTC
CATRSHGDEQFF
>TRBJ1-1|TRBV11-2|.|.
TGTGCCAGCAGCCCCGCCGGGAGGGCCGCGATGGGTGCTTTCTTT
CASSPAGRAAMGAFF
>TRBJ2-6|TRBV7-9|.|TRBD1
TGTGCCAGCAGCGCTGACAGGGGATGGGGCTCTGGGGCCAACGTCCTGACTTTC
CASSADRGWGSGANVLTF
>TRBJ1-5|TRBV19|.|.
TGTGCCAGTATGGGGCCCTCAGGGCCCCAGCATTTT
CASMGPSGPQHF
>TRBJ1-2|TRBV19|.|.
TGTGCCAGTAGTCCCACCCGGGAGGTCTATGGCTACACCTTC
CASSPTREVYGYTF
>TRBJ2-3|TRBV11-3|.|.
TGTGCCAGCAGCTTAGGGGTGTCCAGGACAGATACGCAGTATTTT
CASSLGVSRTDTQYF
>TRBJ2-2|TRBV12-3/TRBV12-4|.|.
TGTGCCAGCAGTTTAGTCACAGCCGGGGAGCTGTTTTTT
CASSLVTAGELFF
>TRBJ1-2|TRBV6-5|.|TRBD1
TGTGCCAGCAGTTACTCGACAGGGAATACTAACTATGGCTACACCTTC
CASSYSTGNTNYGYTF
>TRBJ1-1|TRBV19|.|.
TGTGCCAGTATGCAGGGGCCTCGCGTGAACACTGAAGCTTTCTTT
CASMQGPRVNTEAFF
>TRBJ2-7|TRBV5-8|.|TRBD1
TGTGCCAGCAGCTTGGCCGGGACAGGGTACGAGCAGTACTTC
CASSLAGTGYEQYF
>TRBJ1-1|TRBV5-5|.|.
TGTGCCAGCAGCGCCAGGGCCTGGGCTGAAGCTTTCTTT
CASSARAWAEAFF
>TRBJ1-5|TRBV5-1|.|.
TGCGCCAGCAGCTTGATGGCAGGCACGAATCAGCCCCAGCATTTT
CASSLMAGTNQPQHF
>TRBJ2-2|TRBV5-1|.|TRBD2
TGCGCCAGCGCGGGGAGGGAAATGAACACCGGGGAGCTGTTTTTT
CASAGREMNTGELFF
>TRBJ2-3|TRBV6-5|.|.
TGTGCCAGCAAGGTAGCTACCACCACAGATACGCAGTATTTT
CASKVATTTDTQYF
>TRBJ2-7|TRBV19|.|.
TGTGCCAGTAGGAAGGGGGGGGTCGGCTACGAGCAGTACTTC
CASRKGGVGYEQYF
>TRBJ2-7|TRBV18|.|.
TGTGCCAGCTCACTGGCGGGGGCCGAGCAGTACTTC
CASSLAGAEQYF
>TRBJ1-4|TRBV28|few|.
TGTGCCAGCAGTGAGAGGGTAGCGGGTAATGAAAAACTGTTTTTT
CASSERVAGNEKLFF
>TRBJ1-2|TRBV5-1|.|TRBD1
TGCGCCAGCAGCGAAACAGGGGGCTCGCCATATGGCTACACCTTC
CASSETGGSPYGYTF
>TRBJ1-2|TRBV10-3|few|.
TGTGCCATCAGTGATGGCAGCTATGGCTACACCTTC
CAISDGSYGYTF
>TRBJ1-2|TRBV4-1|.|.
TGCGCCAGCAGCCAAGTTCATACGACACGCCCCATTCGATACACCTTC
CASSQVHTTRPIRYTF
>TRBJ1-3|TRBV4-1|once|TRBD1
TGCGCCAGCAGCCAAGATCCTCCAGGGGGTCCTGGAAACACCATATATTTT
CASSQDPPGGPGNTIYF
>TRBJ2-1|TRBV15|once|TRBD2
TGTGCCACCAGCAGAGAAAAGCGGGGGGGCCTTGGGCAGTTCTTC
CATSREKRGGLGQFF
>TRBJ2-1|TRBV4-1|.|.
TGCGCCAGCAGCCAACCCACCCAGGGCAGGCACAATGAGCAGTTCTTC
CASSQPTQGRHNEQFF
>TRBJ2-1|TRBV6-6|.|TRBD1
TGTGCCAGCAGCTCCGACAGGGGTAGCAATGAGCAGTTCTTC
CASSSDRGSNEQFF
>TRBJ2-1|TRBV28|once|TRBD1
TGTGCCAGCAGCAGGACAGGCCAGTTTTACAATGAGCAGTTCTTC
CASSRTGQFYNEQFF
>TRBJ1-2|TRBV10-3|few|.
TGTGCCATCAGTGAAGGCGGCGGAGGAGGCTACACCTTC
CAISEGGGGGYTF
>TRBJ2-2|TRBV15|.|TRBD2
TGTGCCACCAGCAGAGGTCGCGGGGGGGTTACCGGGGAGCTGTTTTTT
CATSRGRGGVTGELFF
>TRBJ1-1|TRBV18|.|TRBD1
TGTGCCAGCTCACCGGCAGGGGGCTTTTCTGAAGCTTTCTTT
CASSPAGGFSEAFF
>TRBJ1-5|TRBV30|.|.
TGTGCCTGGAGGGTAGGGGGCAATCAGCCCCAGCATTTT
CAWRVGGNQPQHF
>TRBJ2-2|TRBV4-1|.|.
TGCGCCAGCAGCCAAGAAGTCGAGACCGCGGTCCGCACCGGGGAGCTGTTTTTT
CASSQEVETAVRTGELFF
>TRBJ2-7|TRBV27|once|TRBD1
TGTGCCAGCAGTCCCGGGACAGGGGGCGTCTCCTACGAGCAGTACTTC
CASSPGTGGVSYEQYF
>TRBJ2-7|TRBV27|.|.
TGTGCCACTAAGCGGGCAGGGCCATCCTACGAGCAGTACTTC
CATKRAGPSYEQYF
>TRBJ2-7|TRBV7-9|.|TRBD2
TGTGCCAGCAGCTCCGGGACTAGCGGGGAGGTCTACGAGCAGTACTTC
CASSSGTSGEVYEQYF
>TRBJ2-3|TRBV2|few|TRBD2
TGTGCCAGCACCGGCGCCGGACATCGAATGTCACTAGCGGGGGGCCTGCATACGCAGTATTTT
CASTGAGHRMSLAGGLHTQYF
>TRBJ1-1|TRBV6-5|.|.
TGTGCCAGCATCATTCGACAGGCAGGGAGCACTGAAGCTTTCTTT
CASIIRQAGSTEAFF
>TRBJ2-7|TRBV7-9|few|.
TGTGCCAGCAGCTTAGCGCACAGGTTTCCCTACGAGCAGTACTTC
CASSLAHRFPYEQYF